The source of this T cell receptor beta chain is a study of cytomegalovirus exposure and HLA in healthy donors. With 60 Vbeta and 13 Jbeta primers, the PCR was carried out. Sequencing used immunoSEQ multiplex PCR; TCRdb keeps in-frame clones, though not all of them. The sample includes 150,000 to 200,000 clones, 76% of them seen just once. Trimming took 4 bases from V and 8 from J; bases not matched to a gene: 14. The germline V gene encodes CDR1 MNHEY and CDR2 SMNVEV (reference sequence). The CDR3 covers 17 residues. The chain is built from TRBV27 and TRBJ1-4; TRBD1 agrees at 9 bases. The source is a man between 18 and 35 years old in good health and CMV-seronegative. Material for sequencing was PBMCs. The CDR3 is CASSSWTGERVREKLFF. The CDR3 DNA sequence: TGTGCCAGCAGTTCGTGGACAGGGGAGAGGGTGCGGGAAAAACTGTTTTTT.